The entry below describes one TCR beta chain. The CDR3 length is 15 residues. CDR1 is LGHNA, CDR2 YNFKEQ, per germline. TCRdb reprocessed the 5' RACE reads; each CDR3 protein has one entry and no DNA is given. This sample's clone table lists roughly 390,000 distinct CDR3 sequences. The entry originates in a study of T cells expressing NK-cell markers. The overall study: CD3+CD56+NKG2C+, CD3+CD56+NKG2C- and CD3+CD56-NKG2C+ T cells, once sorted, supplied the TCR beta repertoires. Serological testing identified seven of the eight sequenced donors as HCMV-seropositive and one as seronegative.

Source material: blood T cells: a sorted CD56 or NKG2C T cell subset, CD4+ or CD8+ T cells, or bulk PBMC T cells (not recorded which). The rearrangement joins TRBV4-2 to TRBJ2-1; no DNA is available, so the TRBD2 call from TCRdb remains unchecked. The clonotype was recovered from a man aged 18 to 69 in good health. CDR3 in amino acids: CASSQVAEGLNEQFF.